These 17 T cell receptor beta chains were sequenced from one sample in a study of T cell responses to AZD1222 COVID-19 vaccine. Assay used: immunoSEQ multiplex PCR; TCRdb lists only in-frame clones, some missing. This table has approximately 260,000 clones, about 92% appearing once. The input for sequencing was peripheral blood, taken on day 0 of AZD1222 vaccination. These receptors all stem from an adult in good health.

The rearrangement links TRBV7-3 to TRBJ2-1, with 7 bases identical to TRBD1. The CDR3 contains 13 residues. J gave up 5 bases and V 6 bases, and 4 bases lay outside the gene matches. Germline V gene sequence: CDR1 SGHTA, CDR2 FQGTGA. CDR3 in DNA: TGTGCCAGCAGTTCCGGGACAGACAATGAGCAGTTCTTC. It encodes CASSSGTDNEQFF.

This clone was seen once. This CDR3 is CASSRGDRAGSPLHF. In nucleotides, the CDR3 is TGTGCCAGCTCACGCGGCGACAGGGCTGGTTCACCCCTCCACTTT. The J gene is TRBJ1-6, the V gene TRBV18; 7 nucleotides match TRBD1. Germline trimming cut 4 bases from V and 9 bases from J; bases unmatched to any gene: 9. The CDR3 has 15 residues. Germline assignment: CDR1 KGHSH and CDR2 LQKENI.

The table lists this clone with a count of one. Other nucleotide sequences in the sample specify the same CDR3. The chain couples TRBV5-1 to TRBJ2-7; D is unclear. CDR1 SGHRS and CDR2 YFSETQ come from the germline V gene. The CDR3 loop spans 11 amino acids. V gave up 0 bases and J gave up 7 bases, with 5 bases separating them. CDR3 nucleotides: TGCGCCAGCAGCTTGGAACGGGAGCAGTACTTC. Translation: CASSLEREQYF.

This chain connects TRBV5-1 to TRBJ1-3; D gene ambiguous. Trimming removed 4 bases from V and 4 bases from J, with 12 bases in between. Germline-derived CDR1 and CDR2 are SGHRS and YFSETQ. The CDR3 consists of 14 residues. The CDR3 nucleotides are TGCGCCAGCAGCCCTGCGGGCGCCGGAAACACCATATATTTT. Translated: CASSPAGAGNTIYF.

The V call is TRBV5-6, the J call TRBJ2-2, with D possibly TRBD1 on 5 matching bases. CDR3 size: 16 residues. The germline V gene encodes CDR1 SGHDT and CDR2 YYEEEE. V lost 0 bases to trimming and J lost 3 bases, with 12 bases between them. CDR3 in amino acids: CASSLVGATDTGELFF. The CDR3 region has the DNA TGTGCCAGCAGCTTGGTAGGGGCTACGGACACCGGGGAGCTGTTTTTT.

The chain combines TRBV28 with TRBJ2-5; D possibly corresponds to TRBD1 (5 bases). Trimming removed 7 bases at V and 4 bases at J, with 10 bases between. CDR3 length: 12 amino acids. CDR1 MDHEN and CDR2 SYDVKM come from the germline V gene. CDR3 coding DNA: TGTGCCAGCAACCAGGGTGCAGAGACCCAGTACTTC. It yields the protein CASNQGAETQYF.

The chain employs TRBV19 and TRBJ1-1; weak D call: TRBD1 (6 bases). CDR1 is LNHDA, CDR2 SQIVND, per germline (reference sequence). V was pared by 5 bases and J by 5 bases, with 12 bases between. The CDR3 totals 13 residues. CDR3 residues: CASSGQFKTEAFF. In DNA form, the CDR3 reads TGTGCCAGTAGTGGACAGTTTAAAACTGAAGCTTTCTTT. The full variable domain, its missing parts supplied by reference TRBV19 and TRBJ1-1, is DGGITQSPKYLFRKEGQNVTLSCEQNLNHDAMYWYRQDPGQGLRLIYYSQIVNDFQKGDIAEGYSVSREKKESFPLTVTSAQKNPTAFYLCASSGQFKTEAFFGQGTRLTVV.

The genes are TRBV19 and TRBJ2-3; weak D call: TRBD1 (6 bases). This CDR3 is built from 14 residues. Trimming took 5 bases from V and 4 from J, leaving 13 bases between them. The V gene's germline CDR1 is LNHDA and CDR2 SQIVND (reference sequence). The CDR3 is CASSLRGGPDTQYF. CDR3 in DNA: TGTGCCAGTAGTCTGCGTGGGGGCCCAGATACGCAGTATTTT.

The chain is built from TRBV6-5 and TRBJ2-4; TRBD1 might be the D (6 bases). Trimming took 5 bases from V and 7 from J, leaving 12 bases between them. Per germline, CDR1 MNHEY and CDR2 SVGAGI. The CDR3 is 13 residues long. CDR3 coding DNA: TGTGCCAGCAGTCAACAGGGCAGGAACATTCAGTACTTC. Amino acid sequence: CASSQQGRNIQYF.

This rearrangement joins TRBV4-1 to TRBJ2-6; D is perhaps TRBD1 (5 bases). Trimming shortened V by 4 bases and J by 4 bases, and 11 bases separated the two germline ends. This CDR3 is 15 amino acids long. Germline assignment: CDR1 MGHRA and CDR2 YSYEKL. The CDR3, as DNA: TGCGCCAGCAGCCTACAGGAGTCGGGGGCCAACGTCCTGACTTTC. This encodes CASSLQESGANVLTF.

This rearrangement joins TRBV23-1 to TRBJ1-5, with 7 bases lining up with TRBD1. TRBV23-1 is sorted into the ORF group, with uncertain function. The CDR3 sequence is 20 residues long. J was trimmed by 3 bases and V by 0 bases; bases with no gene match: 17. This CDR3 is CASSQSHPGTEDRDNQPQHF. As DNA, the CDR3 is TGCGCCAGCAGTCAATCTCATCCCGGGACAGAGGATCGAGACAATCAGCCCCAGCATTTT.

V gene TRBV12-3 or TRBV12-4 combines with J gene TRBJ1-2, with D possibly matching TRBD1 (6 bases). There are 13 residues in the CDR3. V was trimmed by 6 bases and J by 8 bases, leaving 16 bases between them. CDR3 region: CASSLGHKGGYTF. As DNA, the CDR3 is TGTGCCAGCAGCCTGGGACACAAGGGAGGCTACACCTTC.

This chain uses TRBV7-8 with TRBJ2-5; D may be TRBD2 (5 bases). V lost 5 bases and J lost 5, with 9 bases in between. Germline CDR1 SGHVS, CDR2 FQNEAQ. There are 12 residues in the CDR3. The CDR3 sequence is CASSKGEETQYF. The CDR3 nucleotides read TGTGCCAGCAGCAAGGGAGAGGAGACCCAGTACTTC.

This chain joins TRBV12-3 or TRBV12-4 and TRBJ1-5, with 7 bases matching TRBD1. The V and J ends lost 7 bases and 7 bases, in that order; junction bases with no gene match: 4. This CDR3 region has 12 residues. CDR3 loop: CASNTQGQPQHF. In nucleotides, the CDR3 is TGTGCCAGCAACACACAGGGGCAGCCCCAGCATTTT.

J is TRBJ1-1 and V is TRBV19; 7 bases align to TRBD1. The CDR3 is made up of 12 amino acids. CDR1 and CDR2 (germline): LNHDA, SQIVND (reference sequence). Trimming took 6 bases from V and 3 from J; bases not matched to a gene: 1. Here the CDR3 reads CASSDRDTEAFF. As DNA, the CDR3 is TGTGCCAGTAGCGACAGGGACACTGAAGCTTTCTTT.

The chain recombines TRBV2 with TRBJ1-6; 8 bases map to TRBD1. CDR1 SNHLY and CDR2 FYNNEI come from the germline V gene. This CDR3 has 15 amino acids. The V gene end was trimmed by 6 bases and the J gene end by 2 bases; junction bases not matched to a gene: 3. CDR3: CASRSGGAYNSPLHF. The CDR3 bases are TGTGCCAGCAGATCAGGGGGCGCCTATAATTCACCCCTCCACTTT. The full variable domain, in which reference TRBV2 and TRBJ1-6 provide the parts outside the CDR3, is EPEVTQTPSHQVTQMGQEVILRCVPISNHLYFYWYRQILGQKVEFLVSFYNNEISEKSEIFDDQFSVERPDGSNFTLKIRSTKLEDSAMYFCASRSGGAYNSPLHFGNGTRLTVT.

This clone was detected a few times. The rearrangement links TRBV21-1 to TRBJ1-6. TRBV21-1 is given as a pseudogene. This CDR3 spans 16 amino acids. The CDR3 here is CASSKGANQRNSPLHF. DNA for the CDR3: TGTGCCAGCAGCAAAGGGGCTAATCAGAGGAATTCACCCCTCCACTTT.